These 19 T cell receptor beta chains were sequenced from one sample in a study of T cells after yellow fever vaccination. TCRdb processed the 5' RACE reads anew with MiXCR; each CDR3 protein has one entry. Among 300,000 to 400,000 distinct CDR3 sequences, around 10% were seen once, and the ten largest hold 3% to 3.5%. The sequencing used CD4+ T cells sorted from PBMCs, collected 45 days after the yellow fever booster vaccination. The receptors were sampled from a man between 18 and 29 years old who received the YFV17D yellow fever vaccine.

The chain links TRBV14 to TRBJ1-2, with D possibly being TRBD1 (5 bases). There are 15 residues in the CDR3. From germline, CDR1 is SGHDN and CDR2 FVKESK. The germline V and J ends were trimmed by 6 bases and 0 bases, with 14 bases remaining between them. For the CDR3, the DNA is TGTGCCAGCAGTCGCAGGGACGGGGCTAACTATGGCTACACCTTC. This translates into CASSRRDGANYGYTF.

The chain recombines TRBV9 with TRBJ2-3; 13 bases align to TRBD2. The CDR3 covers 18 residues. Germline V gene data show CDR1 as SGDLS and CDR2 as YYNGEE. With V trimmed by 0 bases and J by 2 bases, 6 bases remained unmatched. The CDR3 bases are TGTGCCAGCAGCGTAGCTTTGACTAGCGGGGGGACCACAGATACGCAGTATTTT. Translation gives CASSVALTSGGTTDTQYF.

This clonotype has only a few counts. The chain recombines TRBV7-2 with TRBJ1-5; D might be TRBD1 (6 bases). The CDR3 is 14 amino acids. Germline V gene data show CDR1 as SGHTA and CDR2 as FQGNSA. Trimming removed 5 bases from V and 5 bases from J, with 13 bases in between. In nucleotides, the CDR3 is TGTGCCAGCAGCCCTTGGACAGCAGATCAGCCCCAGCATTTT. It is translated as CASSPWTADQPQHF.

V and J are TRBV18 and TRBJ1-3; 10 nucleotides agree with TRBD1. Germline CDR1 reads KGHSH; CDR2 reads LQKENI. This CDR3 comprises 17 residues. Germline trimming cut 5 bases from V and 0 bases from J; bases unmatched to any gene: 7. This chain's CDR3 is CASSSRQGANSGNTIYF. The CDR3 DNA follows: TGTGCCAGCTCATCCAGACAGGGGGCCAACTCTGGAAACACCATATATTTT.

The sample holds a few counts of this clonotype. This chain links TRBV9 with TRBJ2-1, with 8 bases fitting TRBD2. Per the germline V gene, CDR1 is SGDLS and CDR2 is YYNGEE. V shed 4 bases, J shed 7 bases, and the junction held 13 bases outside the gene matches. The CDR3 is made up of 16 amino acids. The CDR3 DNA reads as TGTGCCAGCAGCACGTCAGGCGGGGGGCCATTGAATGAGCAGTTCTTC. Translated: CASSTSGGGPLNEQFF. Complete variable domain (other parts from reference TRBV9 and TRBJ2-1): DSGVTQTPKHLITATGQRVTLRCSPRSGDLSVYWYQQSLDQGLQFLIQYYNGEERAKGNILERFSAQQFPDLHSELNLSSLELGDSALYFCASSTSGGGPLNEQFFGPGTRLTVL.

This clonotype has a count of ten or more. The CDR3 DNA is TGTGCCAGCAGTCAGGGACTAGCGGGGGCGGGGACCCAGTACTTC. Amino acids: CASSQGLAGAGTQYF. The genes are TRBV12-3 or TRBV12-4 and TRBJ2-5; the match to TRBD2 covers 14 bases. CDR3 length: 15 amino acids. V shed 5 bases, J shed 7 bases, and the junction held 6 bases outside the gene matches.

CDR3 amino acids: CASSVSGGAKNIQYF. As DNA, the CDR3 is TGTGCCAGCAGCGTCAGCGGAGGGGCCAAAAACATTCAGTACTTC. The rearrangement links TRBV7-2 to TRBJ2-4; the D gene is possibly TRBD2 (6 bases). Germline CDR1 SGHTA, CDR2 FQGNSA. The CDR3 has 15 amino acids. V was clipped by 5 bases and J by 1 base, with 12 bases between them. Using reference TRBV7-2 and TRBJ2-4 for the parts outside the CDR3, the full variable domain is GAGVSQSPSNKVTEKGKDVELRCDPISGHTALYWYRQSLGQGLEFLIYFQGNSAPDKSGLPSDRFSAERTGGSVSTLTIQRTQQEDSAVYLCASSVSGGAKNIQYFGAGTRLSVL.

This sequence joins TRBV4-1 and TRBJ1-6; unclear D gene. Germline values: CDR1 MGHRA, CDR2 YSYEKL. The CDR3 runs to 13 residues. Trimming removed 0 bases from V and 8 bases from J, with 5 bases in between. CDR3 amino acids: CASSQDRDSPLHF. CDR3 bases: TGCGCCAGCAGCCAAGATCGGGATTCACCCCTCCACTTT.

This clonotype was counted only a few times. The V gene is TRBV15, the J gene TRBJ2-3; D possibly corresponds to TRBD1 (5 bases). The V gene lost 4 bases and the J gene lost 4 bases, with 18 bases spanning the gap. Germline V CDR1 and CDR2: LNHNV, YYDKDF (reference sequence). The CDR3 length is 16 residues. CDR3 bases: TGTGCCACCAGCAAACAGCACAGGAACACCCCAGATACGCAGTATTTT. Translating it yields CATSKQHRNTPDTQYF. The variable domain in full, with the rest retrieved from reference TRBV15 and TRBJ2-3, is DAMVIQNPRYQVTQFGKPVTLSCSQTLNHNVMYWYQQKSSQAPKLLFHYYDKDFNNEADTPDNFQSRRPNTSFCFLDIRSPGLGDTAMYLCATSKQHRNTPDTQYFGPGTRLTVL.

Here the CDR3 DNA reads TGCGCCGCCAGGGACGGGAGGACTAGCACAGATACGCAGTATTTT. Its translation is CAARDGRTSTDTQYF. This rearrangement joins TRBV5-1 to TRBJ2-3; 7 bases match TRBD2. This CDR3 has 15 residues. Germline lookup yields CDR1 SGHRS and CDR2 YFSETQ. The V gene end was trimmed by 10 bases and the J gene end by 0 bases; junction bases not matched to a gene: 11. Supplemented by reference TRBV5-1 and TRBJ2-3, the full variable domain reads KAGVTQTPRYLIKTRGQQVTLSCSPISGHRSVSWYQQTPGQGLQFLFEYFSETQRNKGNFPGRFSGRQFSNSRSEMNVSTLELGDSALYLCAARDGRTSTDTQYFGPGTRLTVL.

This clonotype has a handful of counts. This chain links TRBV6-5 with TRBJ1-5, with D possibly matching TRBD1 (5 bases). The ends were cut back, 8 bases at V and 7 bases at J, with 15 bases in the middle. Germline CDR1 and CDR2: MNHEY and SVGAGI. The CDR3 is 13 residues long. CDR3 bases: TGTGCCAGCCGGGGGACCTCGGGACAGCCCCAGCATTTT. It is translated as CASRGTSGQPQHF.

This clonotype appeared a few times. CDR3 protein: CAWSAPRQGAGNTIYF. The DNA of the CDR3 is TGTGCCTGGAGTGCACCCCGACAGGGGGCAGGAAACACCATATATTTT. This chain links TRBV30 with TRBJ1-3, with 10 bases that match TRBD1. V was pared by 1 base and J by 4 bases, with 7 bases of the junction left unmatched. Germline V CDR1 and CDR2: GTSNPN, SVGIG (reference sequence). The CDR3 covers 16 residues. The full variable domain, its missing parts supplied by reference TRBV30 and TRBJ1-3, is SQTIHQWPATLVQPVGSPLSLECTVEGTSNPNLYWYRQAAGRGLQLLFYSVGIGQISSEVPQNLSASRPQDRQFILSSKKLLLSDSGFYLCAWSAPRQGAGNTIYFGEGSWLTVV.

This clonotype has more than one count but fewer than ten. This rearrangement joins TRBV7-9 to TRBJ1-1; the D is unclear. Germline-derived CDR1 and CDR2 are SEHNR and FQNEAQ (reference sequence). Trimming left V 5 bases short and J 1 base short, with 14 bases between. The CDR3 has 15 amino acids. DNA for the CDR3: TGTGCCAGCAGCCCCAACTCAAGACGGAACACTGAAGCTTTCTTT. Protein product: CASSPNSRRNTEAFF.

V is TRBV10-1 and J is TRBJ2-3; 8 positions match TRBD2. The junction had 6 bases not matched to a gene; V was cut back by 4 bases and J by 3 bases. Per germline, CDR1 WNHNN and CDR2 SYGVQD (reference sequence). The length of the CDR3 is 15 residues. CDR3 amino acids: CASSGTAGGTDTQYF. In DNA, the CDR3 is TGCGCCAGCAGTGGAACGGCGGGGGGAACAGATACGCAGTATTTT.

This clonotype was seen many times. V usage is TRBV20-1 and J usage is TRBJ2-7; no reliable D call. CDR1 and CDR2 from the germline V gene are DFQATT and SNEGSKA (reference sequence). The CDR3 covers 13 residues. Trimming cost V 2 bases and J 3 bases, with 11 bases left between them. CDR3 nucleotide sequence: TGCAGTGCTAGAAGCGTCCTTAGCTACGAGCAGTACTTC. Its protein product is CSARSVLSYEQYF.

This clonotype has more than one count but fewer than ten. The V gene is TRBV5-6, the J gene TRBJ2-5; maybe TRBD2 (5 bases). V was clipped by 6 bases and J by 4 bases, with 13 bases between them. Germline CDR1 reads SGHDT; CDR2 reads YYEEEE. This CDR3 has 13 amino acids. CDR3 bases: TGTGCCAGCAACGCGCTCGGGGTAGAGACCCAGTACTTC. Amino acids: CASNALGVETQYF.

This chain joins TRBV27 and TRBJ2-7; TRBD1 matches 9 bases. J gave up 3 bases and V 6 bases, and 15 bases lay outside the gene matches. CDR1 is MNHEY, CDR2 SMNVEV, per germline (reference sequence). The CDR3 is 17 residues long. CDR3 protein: CASSRPGQGRGLYEQYF. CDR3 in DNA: TGTGCCAGCAGCCGACCGGGACAGGGAAGGGGCCTCTACGAGCAGTACTTC.

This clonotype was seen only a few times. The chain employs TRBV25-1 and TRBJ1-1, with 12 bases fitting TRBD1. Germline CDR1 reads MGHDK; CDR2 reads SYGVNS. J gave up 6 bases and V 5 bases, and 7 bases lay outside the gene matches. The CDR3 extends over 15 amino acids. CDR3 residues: CASSQPGQGASEAFF. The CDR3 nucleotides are TGTGCCAGCAGTCAACCGGGACAGGGGGCTTCTGAAGCTTTCTTT.

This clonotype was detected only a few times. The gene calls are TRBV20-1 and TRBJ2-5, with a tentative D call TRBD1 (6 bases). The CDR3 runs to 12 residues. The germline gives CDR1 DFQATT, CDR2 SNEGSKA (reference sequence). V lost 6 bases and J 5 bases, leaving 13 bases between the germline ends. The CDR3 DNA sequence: TGCAGTGCCCAGCTTACAGGGGAGACCCAGTACTTC. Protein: CSAQLTGETQYF.